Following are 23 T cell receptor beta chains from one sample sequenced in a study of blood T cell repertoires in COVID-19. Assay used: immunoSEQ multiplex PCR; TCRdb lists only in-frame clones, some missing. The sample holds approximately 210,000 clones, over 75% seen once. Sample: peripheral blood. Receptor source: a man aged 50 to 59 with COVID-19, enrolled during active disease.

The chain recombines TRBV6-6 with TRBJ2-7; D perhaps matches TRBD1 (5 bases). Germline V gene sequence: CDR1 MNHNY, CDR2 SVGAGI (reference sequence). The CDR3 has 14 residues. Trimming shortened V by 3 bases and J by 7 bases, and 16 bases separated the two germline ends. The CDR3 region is CASSYPRQGEEQYF. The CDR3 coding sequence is TGTGCCAGCAGTTATCCCCGGCAGGGTGAAGAGCAGTACTTC.

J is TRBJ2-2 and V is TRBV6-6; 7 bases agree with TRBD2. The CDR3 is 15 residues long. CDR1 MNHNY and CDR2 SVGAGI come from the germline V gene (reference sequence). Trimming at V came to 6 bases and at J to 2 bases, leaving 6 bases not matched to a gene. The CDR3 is CASRPAGLNTGELFF. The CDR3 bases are TGTGCCAGCAGACCAGCGGGGCTCAACACCGGGGAGCTGTTTTTT.

CDR3 sequence (DNA): TGTGCCAGCAGCCAAGCGGCAGGGGTTCGTGGCGCTTTCTTT. Translating it yields CASSQAAGVRGAFF. The chain couples TRBV3-1 (or the pseudogene TRBV3-2) to TRBJ1-1; TRBD1 might be the D (6 bases). Trimming pared 1 base from V and 11 bases from J, leaving 17 bases between. The CDR3 consists of 14 residues. Germline CDR1 LGHDT, CDR2 YNNKEL (reference sequence).

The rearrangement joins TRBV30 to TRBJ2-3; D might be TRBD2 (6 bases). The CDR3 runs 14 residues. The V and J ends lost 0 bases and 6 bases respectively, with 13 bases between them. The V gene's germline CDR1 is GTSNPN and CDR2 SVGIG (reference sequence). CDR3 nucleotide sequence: TGTGCCTGGAGTGTACGGGACTTCAGGGATACGCAGTATTTT. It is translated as CAWSVRDFRDTQYF.

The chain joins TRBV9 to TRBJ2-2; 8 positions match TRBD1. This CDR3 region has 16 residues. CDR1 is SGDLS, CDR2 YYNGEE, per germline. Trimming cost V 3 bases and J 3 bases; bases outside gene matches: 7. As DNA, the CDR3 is TGTGCCAGCAGCGCTGTGACAGGGGAGGACACCGGGGAGCTGTTTTTT. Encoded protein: CASSAVTGEDTGELFF.

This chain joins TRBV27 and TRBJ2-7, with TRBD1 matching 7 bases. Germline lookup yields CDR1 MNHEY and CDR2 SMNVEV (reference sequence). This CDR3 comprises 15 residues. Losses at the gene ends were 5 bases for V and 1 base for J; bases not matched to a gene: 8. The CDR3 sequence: CASSPTGTVSYEQYF. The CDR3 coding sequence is TGTGCCAGCAGTCCCACCGGGACAGTTTCCTACGAGCAGTACTTC.

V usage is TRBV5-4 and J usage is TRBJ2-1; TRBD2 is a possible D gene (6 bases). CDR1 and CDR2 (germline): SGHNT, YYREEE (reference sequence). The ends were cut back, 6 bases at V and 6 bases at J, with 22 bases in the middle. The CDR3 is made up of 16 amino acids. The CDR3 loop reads CASTMSGQLSPNEQFF. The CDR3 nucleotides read TGTGCCAGCACTATGAGCGGGCAGCTCTCCCCCAATGAGCAGTTCTTC. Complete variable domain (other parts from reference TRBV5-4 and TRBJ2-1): ETGVTQSPTHLIKTRGQQVTLRCSSQSGHNTVSWYQQALGQGPQFIFQYYREEENGRGNFPPRFSGLQFPNYSSELNVNALELDDSALYLCASTMSGQLSPNEQFFGPGTRLTVL.

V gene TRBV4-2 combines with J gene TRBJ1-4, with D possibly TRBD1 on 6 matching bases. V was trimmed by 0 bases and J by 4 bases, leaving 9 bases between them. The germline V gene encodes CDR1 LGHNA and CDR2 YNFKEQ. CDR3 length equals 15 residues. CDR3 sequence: CASSQDKGDNEKLFF. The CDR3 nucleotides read TGTGCCAGCAGCCAAGATAAGGGGGATAATGAAAAACTGTTTTTT.

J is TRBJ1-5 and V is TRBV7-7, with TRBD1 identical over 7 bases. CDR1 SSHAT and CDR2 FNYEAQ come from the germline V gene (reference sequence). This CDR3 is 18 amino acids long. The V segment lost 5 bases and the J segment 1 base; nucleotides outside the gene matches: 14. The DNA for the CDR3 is TGTGCCAGCAGCCACCTCAGAGGGGGCGGAGGAAGCAATCAGCCCCAGCATTTT. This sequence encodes CASSHLRGGGGSNQPQHF.

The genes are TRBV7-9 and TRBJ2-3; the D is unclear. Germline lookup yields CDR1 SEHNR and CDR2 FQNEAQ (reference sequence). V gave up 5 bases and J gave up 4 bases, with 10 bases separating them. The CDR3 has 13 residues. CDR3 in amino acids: CASSDIRADTQYF. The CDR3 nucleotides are TGTGCCAGCAGCGACATTCGAGCAGATACGCAGTATTTT.

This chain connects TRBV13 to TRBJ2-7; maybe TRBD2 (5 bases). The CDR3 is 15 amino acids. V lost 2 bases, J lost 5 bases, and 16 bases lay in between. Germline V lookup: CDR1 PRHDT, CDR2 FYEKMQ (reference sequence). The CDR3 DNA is TGTGCCAGCAGCTTAAGATGGGCAGCGGAGAACGAGCAGTACTTC. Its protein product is CASSLRWAAENEQYF.

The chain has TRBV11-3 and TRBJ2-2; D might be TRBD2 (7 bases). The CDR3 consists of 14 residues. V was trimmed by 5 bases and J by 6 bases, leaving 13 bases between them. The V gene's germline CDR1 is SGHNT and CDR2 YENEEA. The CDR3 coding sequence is TGTGCCAGCAGCCCTAGGGGGGGCTCCGGGGAGCTGTTTTTT. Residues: CASSPRGGSGELFF.

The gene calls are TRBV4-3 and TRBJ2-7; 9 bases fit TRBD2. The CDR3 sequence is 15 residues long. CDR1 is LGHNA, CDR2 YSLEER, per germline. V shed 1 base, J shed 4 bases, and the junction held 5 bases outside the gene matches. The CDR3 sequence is CASSQAGGGGYEQYF. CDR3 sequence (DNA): TGCGCCAGCAGCCAAGCCGGCGGGGGGGGATACGAGCAGTACTTC.

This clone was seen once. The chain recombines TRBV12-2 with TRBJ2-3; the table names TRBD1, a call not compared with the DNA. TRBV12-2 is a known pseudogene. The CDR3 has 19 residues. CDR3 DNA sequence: TGTGCAAGTCGCTTAGTAATCCCCTCCGCTCCGCCAGGGTCAGATACGCAGTATTTT. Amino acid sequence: CASRLVIPSAPPGSDTQYF.

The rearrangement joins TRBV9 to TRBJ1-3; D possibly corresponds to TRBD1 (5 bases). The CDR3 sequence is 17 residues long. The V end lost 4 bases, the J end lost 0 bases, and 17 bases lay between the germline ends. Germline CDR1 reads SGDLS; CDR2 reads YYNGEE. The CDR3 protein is CASSPYGGAASGNTIYF. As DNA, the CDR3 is TGTGCCAGCAGCCCTTACGGTGGGGCAGCCTCTGGAAACACCATATATTTT.

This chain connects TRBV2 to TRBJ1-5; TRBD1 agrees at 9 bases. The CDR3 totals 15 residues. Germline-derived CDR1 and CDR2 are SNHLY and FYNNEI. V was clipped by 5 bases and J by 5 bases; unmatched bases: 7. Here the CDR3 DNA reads TGTGCCAGCAGTACAGGGGGCGCATCCCATCAGCCCCAGCATTTT. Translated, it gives CASSTGGASHQPQHF.

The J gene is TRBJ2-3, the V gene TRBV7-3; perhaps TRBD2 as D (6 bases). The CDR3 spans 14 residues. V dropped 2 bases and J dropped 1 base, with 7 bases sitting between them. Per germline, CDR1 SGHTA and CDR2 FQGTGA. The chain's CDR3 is CASSLAGRTDTQYF. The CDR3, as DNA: TGTGCCAGCAGCTTAGCGGGGCGCACAGATACGCAGTATTTT.

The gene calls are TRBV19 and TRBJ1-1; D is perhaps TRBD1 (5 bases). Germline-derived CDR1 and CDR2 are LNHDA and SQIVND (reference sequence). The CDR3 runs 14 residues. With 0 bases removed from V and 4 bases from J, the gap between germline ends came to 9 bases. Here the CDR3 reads CASSIDRVGTEAFF. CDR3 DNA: TGTGCCAGTAGTATAGACAGGGTTGGCACTGAAGCTTTCTTT.

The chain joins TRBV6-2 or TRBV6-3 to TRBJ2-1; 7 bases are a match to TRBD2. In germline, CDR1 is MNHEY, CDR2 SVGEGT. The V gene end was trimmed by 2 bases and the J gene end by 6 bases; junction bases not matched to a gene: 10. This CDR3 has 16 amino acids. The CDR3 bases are TGTGCCAGCAGTTACGTTGGGTCTAGCGGATCCAATGAGCAGTTCTTC. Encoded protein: CASSYVGSSGSNEQFF.

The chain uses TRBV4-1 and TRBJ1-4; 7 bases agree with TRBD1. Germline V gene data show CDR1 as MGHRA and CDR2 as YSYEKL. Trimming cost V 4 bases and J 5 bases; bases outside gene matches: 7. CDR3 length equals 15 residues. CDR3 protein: CASSRGDRANEKLFF. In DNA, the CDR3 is TGCGCCAGCAGCCGGGGTGACAGGGCGAATGAAAAACTGTTTTTT.

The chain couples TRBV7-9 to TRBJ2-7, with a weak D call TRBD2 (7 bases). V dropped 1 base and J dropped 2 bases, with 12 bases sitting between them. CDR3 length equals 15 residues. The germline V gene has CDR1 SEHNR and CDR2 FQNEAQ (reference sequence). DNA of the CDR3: TGTGCCAGCAGCTTAGGCGGGGGCCCCACCTACGAGCAGTACTTC. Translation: CASSLGGGPTYEQYF.

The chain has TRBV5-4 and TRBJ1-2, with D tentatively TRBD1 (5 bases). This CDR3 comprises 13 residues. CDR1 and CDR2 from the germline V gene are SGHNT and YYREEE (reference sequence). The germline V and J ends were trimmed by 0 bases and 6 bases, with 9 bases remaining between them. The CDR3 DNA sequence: TGTGCCAGCAGCTTGGACAGGAGAGATGGCTACACCTTC. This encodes CASSLDRRDGYTF. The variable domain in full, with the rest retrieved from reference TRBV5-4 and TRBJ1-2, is ETGVTQSPTHLIKTRGQQVTLRCSSQSGHNTVSWYQQALGQGPQFIFQYYREEENGRGNFPPRFSGLQFPNYSSELNVNALELDDSALYLCASSLDRRDGYTFGSGTRLTVV.

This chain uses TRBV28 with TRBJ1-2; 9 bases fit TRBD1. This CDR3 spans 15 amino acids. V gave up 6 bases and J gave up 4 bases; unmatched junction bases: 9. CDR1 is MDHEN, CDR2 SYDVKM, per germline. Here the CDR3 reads CASRGPGQGGYGYTF. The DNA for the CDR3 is TGTGCCAGCAGGGGCCCGGGACAGGGAGGCTATGGCTACACCTTC.